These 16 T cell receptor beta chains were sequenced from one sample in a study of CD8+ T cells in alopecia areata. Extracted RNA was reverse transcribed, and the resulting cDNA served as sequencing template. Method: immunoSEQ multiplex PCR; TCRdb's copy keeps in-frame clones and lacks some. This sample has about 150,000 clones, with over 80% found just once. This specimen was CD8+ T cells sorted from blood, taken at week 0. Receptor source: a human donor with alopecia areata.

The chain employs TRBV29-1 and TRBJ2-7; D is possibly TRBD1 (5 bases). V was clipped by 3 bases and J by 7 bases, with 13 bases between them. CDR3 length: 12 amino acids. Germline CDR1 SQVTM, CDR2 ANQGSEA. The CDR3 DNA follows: TGCAGCGTTGAGGGGCGCCAGCTGGAGCAGTACTTC. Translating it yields CSVEGRQLEQYF.

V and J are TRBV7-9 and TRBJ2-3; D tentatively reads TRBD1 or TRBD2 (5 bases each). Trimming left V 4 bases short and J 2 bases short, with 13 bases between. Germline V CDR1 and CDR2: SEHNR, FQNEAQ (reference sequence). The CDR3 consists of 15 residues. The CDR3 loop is CASSSLGEFTDTQYF. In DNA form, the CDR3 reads TGTGCCAGCAGCTCACTAGGGGAATTCACAGATACGCAGTATTTT.

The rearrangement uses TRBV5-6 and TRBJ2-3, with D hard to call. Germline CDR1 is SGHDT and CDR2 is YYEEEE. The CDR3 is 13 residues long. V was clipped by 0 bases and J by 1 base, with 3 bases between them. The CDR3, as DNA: TGTGCCAGCAGCTTGGGGGGCACAGATACGCAGTATTTT. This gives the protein CASSLGGTDTQYF.

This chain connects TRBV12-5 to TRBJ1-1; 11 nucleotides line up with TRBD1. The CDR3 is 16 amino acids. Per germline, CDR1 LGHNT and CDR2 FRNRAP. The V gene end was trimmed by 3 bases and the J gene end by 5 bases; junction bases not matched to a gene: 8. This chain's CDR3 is CASGFAPGQGGTEAFF. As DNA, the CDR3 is TGTGCTAGTGGTTTCGCCCCGGGACAGGGGGGGACTGAAGCTTTCTTT.

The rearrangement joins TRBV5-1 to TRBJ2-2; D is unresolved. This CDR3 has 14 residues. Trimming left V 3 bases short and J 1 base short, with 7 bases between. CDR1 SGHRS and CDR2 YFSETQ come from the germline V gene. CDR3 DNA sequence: TGCGCCAGCAGCTCGGCAGAGAACACCGGGGAGCTGTTTTTT. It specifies CASSSAENTGELFF.

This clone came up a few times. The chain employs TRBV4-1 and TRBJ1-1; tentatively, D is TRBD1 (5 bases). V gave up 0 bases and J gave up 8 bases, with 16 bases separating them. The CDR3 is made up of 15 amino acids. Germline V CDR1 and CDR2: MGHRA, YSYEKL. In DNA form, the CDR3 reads TGCGCCAGCAGCCAAGACGTAGGGGAGGCGAGAGAAGCTTTCTTT. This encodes CASSQDVGEAREAFF.

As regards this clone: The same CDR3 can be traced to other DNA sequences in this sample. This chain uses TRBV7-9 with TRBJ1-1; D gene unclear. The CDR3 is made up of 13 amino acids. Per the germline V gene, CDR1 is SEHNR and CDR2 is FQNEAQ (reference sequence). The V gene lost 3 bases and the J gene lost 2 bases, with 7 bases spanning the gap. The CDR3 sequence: CASSLGANTEAFF. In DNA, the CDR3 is TGTGCCAGCAGCTTGGGAGCAAACACTGAAGCTTTCTTT.

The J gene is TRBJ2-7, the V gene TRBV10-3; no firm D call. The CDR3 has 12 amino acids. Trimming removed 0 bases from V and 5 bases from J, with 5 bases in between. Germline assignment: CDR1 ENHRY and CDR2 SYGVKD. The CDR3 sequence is CAISESADEQYF. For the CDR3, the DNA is TGTGCCATCAGTGAGTCAGCAGACGAGCAGTACTTC.

The CDR3 DNA reads TGCGCCAGCAGCCAAGATTCGGGGCTAGCGGGAGACGAGCAGTACTTC. Protein sequence: CASSQDSGLAGDEQYF. This chain connects TRBV4-1 to TRBJ2-7; 10 bases map to TRBD2. This CDR3 comprises 16 residues. J lost 5 bases, V lost 0 bases, and 7 bases had no gene match. Germline V gene data show CDR1 as MGHRA and CDR2 as YSYEKL.

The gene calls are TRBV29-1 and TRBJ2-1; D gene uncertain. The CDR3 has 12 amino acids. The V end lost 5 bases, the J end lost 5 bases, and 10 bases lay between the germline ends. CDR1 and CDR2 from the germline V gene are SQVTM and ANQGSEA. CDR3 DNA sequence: TGCAGCGTTCCCCGGCGAGACAATGAGCAGTTCTTC. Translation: CSVPRRDNEQFF.

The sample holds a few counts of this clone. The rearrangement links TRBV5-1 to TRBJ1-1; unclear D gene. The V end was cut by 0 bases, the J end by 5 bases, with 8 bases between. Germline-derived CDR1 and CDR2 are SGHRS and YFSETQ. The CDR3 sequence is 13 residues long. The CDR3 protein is CASSLGPGTEAFF. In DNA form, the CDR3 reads TGCGCCAGCAGCTTGGGGCCGGGGACTGAAGCTTTCTTT.

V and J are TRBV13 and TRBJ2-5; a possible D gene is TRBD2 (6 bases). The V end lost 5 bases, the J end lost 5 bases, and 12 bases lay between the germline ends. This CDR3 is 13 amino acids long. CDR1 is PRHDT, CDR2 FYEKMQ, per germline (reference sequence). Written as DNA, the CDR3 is TGTGCCAGCAGCCCCACACGGGGGGAGACCCAGTACTTC. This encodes CASSPTRGETQYF.

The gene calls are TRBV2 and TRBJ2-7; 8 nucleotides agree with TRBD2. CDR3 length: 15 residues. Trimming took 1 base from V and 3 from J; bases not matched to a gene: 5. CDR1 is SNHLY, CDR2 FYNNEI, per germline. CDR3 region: CASSEEPGGIYEQYF. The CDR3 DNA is TGTGCCAGCAGTGAAGAGCCGGGGGGGATCTACGAGCAGTACTTC.

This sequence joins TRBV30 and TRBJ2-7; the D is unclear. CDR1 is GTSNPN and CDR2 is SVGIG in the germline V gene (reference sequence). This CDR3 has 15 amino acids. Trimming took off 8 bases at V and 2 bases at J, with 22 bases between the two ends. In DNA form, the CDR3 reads TGTGCCGTTGAGGATCCCTCGCGCGATACCTACGAGCAGTACTTC. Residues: CAVEDPSRDTYEQYF. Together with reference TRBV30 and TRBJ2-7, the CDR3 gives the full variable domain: SQTIHQWPATLVQPVGSPLSLECTVEGTSNPNLYWYRQAAGRGLQLLFYSVGIGQISSEVPQNLSASRPQDRQFILSSKKLLLSDSGFYLCAVEDPSRDTYEQYFGPGTRLTVT.

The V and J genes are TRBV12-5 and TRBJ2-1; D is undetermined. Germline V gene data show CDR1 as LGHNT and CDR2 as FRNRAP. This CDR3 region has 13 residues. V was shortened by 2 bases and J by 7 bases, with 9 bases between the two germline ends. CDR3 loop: CASGLMSRNEQFF. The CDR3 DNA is TGTGCTAGTGGTTTGATGTCTCGAAATGAGCAGTTCTTC. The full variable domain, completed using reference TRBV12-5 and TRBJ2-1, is DARVTQTPRHKVTEMGQEVTMRCQPILGHNTVFWYRQTMMQGLELLAYFRNRAPLDDSGMPKDRFSAEMPDATLATLKIQPSEPRDSAVYFCASGLMSRNEQFFGPGTRLTVL.

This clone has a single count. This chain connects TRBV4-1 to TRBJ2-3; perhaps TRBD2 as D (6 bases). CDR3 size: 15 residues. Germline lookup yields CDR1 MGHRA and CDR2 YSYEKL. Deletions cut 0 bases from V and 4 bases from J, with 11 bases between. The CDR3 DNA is TGCGCCAGCAGCCAAGACCCGGGAGTGGCAGATACGCAGTATTTT. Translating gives CASSQDPGVADTQYF.